Listed below are T cell receptor beta chains from one sample, sequenced in a study of long-term antiretroviral therapy in people with HIV. Produced via immunoSEQ multiplex PCR; TCRdb's table is partial and in-frame only. The sample contains approximately 29,000 clones, over 75% of which appear only once. This sample comprised unsorted PBMCs, obtained 1.5 years before starting antiretroviral therapy. Every receptor here comes from a man aged 18 to 29 with HIV. CDR3s include the opening cysteine and the closing phenylalanine or tryptophan. Fields, in order: V gene, CDR3 length, CDR3 protein.

v_gene: TRBV5-4; len: 14; CDR3aa: CASSWDRGTRGYTF
v_gene: TRBV19; len: 14; CDR3aa: CASSLSETISPLHF
v_gene: TRBV29-1; len: 13; CDR3aa: CSVDSSGANVLTF
v_gene: TRBV13; len: 17; CDR3aa: CASSSRGSGRPGETQYF
v_gene: TRBV5-1; len: 12; CDR3aa: CASSLLGDTQYF
v_gene: TRBV30; len: 13; CDR3aa: CAWSLGAGQPQHF
v_gene: TRBV7-9; len: 16; CDR3aa: CASSPPIETMNTEAFF
v_gene: TRBV7-2; len: 14; CDR3aa: CASSSTGVRYEQYF
v_gene: TRBV6-1; len: 13; CDR3aa: CASSEWPNYGYTF
v_gene: TRBV28; len: 17; CDR3aa: CASSFGAGRTGANVLTF
v_gene: TRBV5-1; len: 13; CDR3aa: CASKAGNNEKLFF
v_gene: TRBV4-1; len: 11; CDR3aa: CASSQADTQYF
v_gene: TRBV7-2; len: 13; CDR3aa: CASSLSGRVTAFF
v_gene: TRBV4-2; len: 16; CDR3aa: CASSQAVGGGQYEQYF
v_gene: TRBV7-3; len: 13; CDR3aa: CASSLPGSSEQYF
v_gene: TRBV7-9; len: 19; CDR3aa: CASSLPTGRVREPTDTQYF
v_gene: TRBV10-1; len: 15; CDR3aa: CASSEAGSHTDTQYF
v_gene: TRBV25-1; len: 16; CDR3aa: CASISDGQTGGREQFF
v_gene: TRBV28; len: 14; CDR3aa: CASRSGGGSYEQYF
v_gene: TRBV30; len: 13; CDR3aa: CAWNSQGRETQYF
v_gene: TRBV6-6; len: 13; CDR3aa: CASSTDRYNEQFF
v_gene: TRBV7-3; len: 17; CDR3aa: CASSLGGAGSGANVLTF
v_gene: TRBV7-2; len: 17; CDR3aa: CASSFLVAGGRSYEQYF
v_gene: TRBV7-9; len: 14; CDR3aa: CASREGQGDYEQYF
v_gene: TRBV7-3; len: 13; CDR3aa: CASRGDFTDTQYF
v_gene: TRBV13; len: 15; CDR3aa: CASSSPGEGNTEAFF
v_gene: TRBV27; len: 14; CDR3aa: CASSPRGQNYGYTF
v_gene: TRBV6-6; len: 15; CDR3aa: CASSWDRGFADTQYF
v_gene: TRBV30; len: 13; CDR3aa: CAWMRGTVTEAFF
v_gene: TRBV7-9; len: 14; CDR3aa: CASSLITQGETQYF
v_gene: TRBV27; len: 14; CDR3aa: CASSLGTGYYEQYF
v_gene: TRBV10-3; len: 15; CDR3aa: CAISAASGKTDTQYF
v_gene: TRBV7-2; len: 12; CDR3aa: CASSLQESSQYF
v_gene: TRBV6-1; len: 13; CDR3aa: CASSVADEYEQYF
v_gene: TRBV18; len: 16; CDR3aa: CASSPPGNRHYNEQFF
v_gene: TRBV7-9; len: 13; CDR3aa: CASLSRDRGEAFF
v_gene: TRBV5-4; len: 13; CDR3aa: CASSIDRDTEAFF
v_gene: TRBV5-1; len: 13; CDR3aa: CASATGGHNEQFF
v_gene: TRBV7-2; len: 16; CDR3aa: CASSSPHQSSYNEQFF
v_gene: TRBV28; len: 14; CDR3aa: CASSLRITGNEQFF
v_gene: TRBV4-1; len: 16; CDR3aa: CASSHQPRTGNYGYTF
v_gene: TRBV19; len: 16; CDR3aa: CASTLGGPLSNQPQHF
v_gene: TRBV7-9; len: 15; CDR3aa: CASSLVTGRGTEAFF
v_gene: TRBV25-1; len: 16; CDR3aa: CASSEFGTAVPYEQYF
v_gene: TRBV10-2; len: 11; CDR3aa: CASSRTDTQYF